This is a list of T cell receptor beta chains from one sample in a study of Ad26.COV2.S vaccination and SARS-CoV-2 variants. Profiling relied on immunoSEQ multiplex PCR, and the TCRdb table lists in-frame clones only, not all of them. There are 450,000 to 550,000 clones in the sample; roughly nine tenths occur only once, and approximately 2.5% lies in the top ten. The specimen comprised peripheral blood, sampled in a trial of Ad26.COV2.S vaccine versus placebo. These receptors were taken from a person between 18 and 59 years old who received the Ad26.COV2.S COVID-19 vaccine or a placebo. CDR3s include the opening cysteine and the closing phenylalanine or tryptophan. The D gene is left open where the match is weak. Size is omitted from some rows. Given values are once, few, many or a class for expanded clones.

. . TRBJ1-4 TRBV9 TGTGCCAGCAGCGTAGGGGGAGGGACAACAACTAATGAAAAACTGTTTTTT CASSVGGGTTTNEKLFF
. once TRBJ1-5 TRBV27 TGTGCCAGCAGTTTAATTCCGGGACAGCCCCAGCATTTT CASSLIPGQPQHF
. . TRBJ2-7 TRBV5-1 TGCGCCAGCAGCTTAATAAATGGGGTCCACGAGCAGTACTTC CASSLINGVHEQYF
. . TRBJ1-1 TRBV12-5 TGTGCTAGTGGTTTAAATGGCGGGAACACTGAAGCTTTCTTT CASGLNGGNTEAFF
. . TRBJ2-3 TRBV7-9 TGTGCCAGCAGCTTAGACGGGACGGATACGCAGTATTTT CASSLDGTDTQYF
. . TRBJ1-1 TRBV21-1 TGTGCCAGCAGCAGATCAACCGACCGGGACAAGAACACTGAAGCTTTCTTT CASSRSTDRDKNTEAFF
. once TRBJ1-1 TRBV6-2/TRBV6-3 TGTGCCAGCAGTTACCCAACAGGGAGGACTGAAGCTTTCTTT CASSYPTGRTEAFF
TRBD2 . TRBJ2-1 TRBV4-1 TGCGCCAGCAGCCAAGGTTTGCTAGCGGCCTACAATGAGCAGTTCTTC CASSQGLLAAYNEQFF
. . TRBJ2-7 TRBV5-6 TGTGCCAGCAGCTGGGGGACGGTTAGCGCCTACGAGCAGTACTTC CASSWGTVSAYEQYF
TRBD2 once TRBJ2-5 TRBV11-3 TGTGCCAGCAGCTTAGATGAGGGACTAGCGGGAATCCGAGAGACCCAGTACTTC CASSLDEGLAGIRETQYF
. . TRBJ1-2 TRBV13 TGTGCCAGCAGCCACGGGAGGGCCGGTCCTAGCTATGGCTACACCTTC CASSHGRAGPSYGYTF
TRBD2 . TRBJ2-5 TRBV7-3 TGTGCCAGCAGCTCTCGAGCGGGATTAGAGACCCAGTACTTC CASSSRAGLETQYF
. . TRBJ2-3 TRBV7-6 TGTGCCAGCAGCTTACCCCGGGACTCCTTTAGCACAGATACGCAGTATTTT CASSLPRDSFSTDTQYF
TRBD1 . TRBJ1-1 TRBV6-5 TGTGCCAGCAGTTTATACAGGGGGACTGAAGCTTTCTTT CASSLYRGTEAFF
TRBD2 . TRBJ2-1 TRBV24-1 TGTGCCACCAGTGATGCGCTAGCGGGAGAGGAGCAGTTCTTC CATSDALAGEEQFF
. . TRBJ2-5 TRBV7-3 TGTGCCAGCAGCATTGGGGTAGGAGAGACCCAGTACTTC CASSIGVGETQYF
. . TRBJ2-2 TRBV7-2 TGTGCCAGCAGCTTTGCACCGAACACCGGGGAGCTGTTTTTT CASSFAPNTGELFF
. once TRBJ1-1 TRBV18 TGTGCCAGCTCACCAAACCCCGGGGGGATGAACACTGAAGCTTTCTTT CASSPNPGGMNTEAFF
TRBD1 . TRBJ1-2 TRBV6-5 TGTGCCAGCAGTACTAACAGGGGCGACTATGGCTACACCTTC CASSTNRGDYGYTF
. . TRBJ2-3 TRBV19 TGTGCCGTCAGTGGGCCAGGGGATACGCAGTATTTT CAVSGPGDTQYF
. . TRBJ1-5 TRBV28 TGTGCCAGCAGGGCAGGCAATCAGCCCCAGCATTTT CASRAGNQPQHF
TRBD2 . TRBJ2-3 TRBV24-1 TGTGCCACCAGTGAAGCGGGAGGGCCCCCAGATACGCAGTATTTT CATSEAGGPPDTQYF
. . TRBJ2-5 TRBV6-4 TGTGCCAGCAGGGGACACGGGGGGCACCAAGAGACCCAGTACTTC CASRGHGGHQETQYF
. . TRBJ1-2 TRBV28 TGTGCCAGCAGTTTGGAGGGAGGCTATGGCTACACCTTC CASSLEGGYGYTF
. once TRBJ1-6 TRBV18 TGTGCCAGCTCACCAGTGAGCTCCTATAATTCACCCCTCCACTTT CASSPVSSYNSPLHF
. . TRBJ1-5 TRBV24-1 TGTGCCACCAGTGATTCAACAGATCAGCCCCAGCATTTT CATSDSTDQPQHF
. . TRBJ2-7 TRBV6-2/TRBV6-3 TGTGCCAGCAGTTACTGGGGGCAGGGTTTGGACGAGCAGTACTTC CASSYWGQGLDEQYF
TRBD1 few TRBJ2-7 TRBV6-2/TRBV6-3 TGTGCCAGCAGCCACCGGACAGGGGTCGAGCAGTACTTC CASSHRTGVEQYF
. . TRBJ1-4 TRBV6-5 TGTGCCAGCAGTTACTCAGGGCTTGAACTGTTTTTT CASSYSGLELFF
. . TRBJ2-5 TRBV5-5 TGTGCCAGCAGCCCCGGAGGGTGGGGGCGAGAGACCCAGTACTTC CASSPGGWGRETQYF
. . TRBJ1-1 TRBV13 TGTGCCAGCAGCCGTAGAGGGGACGCTGAAGCTTTCTTT CASSRRGDAEAFF
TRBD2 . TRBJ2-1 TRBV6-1 TGTGCCAGCAGTGAATTTTCAGCGGGGGTCACTGAGCAGTTCTTC CASSEFSAGVTEQFF
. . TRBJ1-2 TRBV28 TGTGCCATCTATCTCCTCAACTATGGCTACACCTTC CAIYLLNYGYTF
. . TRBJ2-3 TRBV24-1 TGTGCCACCAGAAGGACGGAATCTAGCACAGATACGCAGTATTTT CATRRTESSTDTQYF